This TCR beta chain stems from a study of shared clonotypes between healthy human individuals. Trimming removed 6 bases from V and 7 bases from J, with 16 bases in between. Germline values: CDR1 MNHEY, CDR2 SVGAGI. This CDR3 spans 14 amino acids. The run depth of the assay was deep. Authors' analysis steps: With immunoSEQ giving junction-only sequences and no quality scores, filtering differed. Only in-frame clones appear in the TCRdb table, and some are missing; sequencing was by immunoSEQ multiplex PCR. D and trimming were read from the DNA, whereas the V and J calls and clone size are those reported in that table. This table has 2,500,000 or so clones, about 92% appearing once.

J is TRBJ1-5 and V is TRBV6-5; D remains unclear. The clonotype originates from a man younger than 35 in good health. The sample taken for sequencing was naive CD4+ T cells sorted from blood. As for subset: CD45RA+ positively selected. CDR3 in amino acids: CASSRLSQLQPQHF. DNA of the CDR3: TGTGCCAGCAGCCGCCTAAGCCAACTCCAGCCCCAGCATTTT.